This T cell receptor (beta chain) was obtained from a study of T cell repertoires in cytomegalovirus infection. TCRdb reprocessed the reads via MiXCR and lists one record per CDR3 protein. Found here are 200,000 to 300,000 distinct CDR3 sequences, roughly an eighth of them singletons; the top ten hold 8.5% to 9%. This CDR3 is built from 13 residues. V lost 5 bases to trimming and J lost 6 bases; unmatched junction nucleotides: 5. CDR1 is MDHEN and CDR2 is SYDVKM in the germline V gene. This clonotype was picked up many times. The receptor comes from a human donor in good health (CMV status not recorded). Some clones in this sample may be carry-over from other donors' samples. The sequenced sample consisted of PBMCs. The chain uses TRBV28 and TRBJ2-3, with 7 bases matching TRBD1. In nucleotides, the CDR3 is TGTGCCAGCAGTGTGAGGGGGCCGGATACGCAGTATTTT. As protein: CASSVRGPDTQYF.